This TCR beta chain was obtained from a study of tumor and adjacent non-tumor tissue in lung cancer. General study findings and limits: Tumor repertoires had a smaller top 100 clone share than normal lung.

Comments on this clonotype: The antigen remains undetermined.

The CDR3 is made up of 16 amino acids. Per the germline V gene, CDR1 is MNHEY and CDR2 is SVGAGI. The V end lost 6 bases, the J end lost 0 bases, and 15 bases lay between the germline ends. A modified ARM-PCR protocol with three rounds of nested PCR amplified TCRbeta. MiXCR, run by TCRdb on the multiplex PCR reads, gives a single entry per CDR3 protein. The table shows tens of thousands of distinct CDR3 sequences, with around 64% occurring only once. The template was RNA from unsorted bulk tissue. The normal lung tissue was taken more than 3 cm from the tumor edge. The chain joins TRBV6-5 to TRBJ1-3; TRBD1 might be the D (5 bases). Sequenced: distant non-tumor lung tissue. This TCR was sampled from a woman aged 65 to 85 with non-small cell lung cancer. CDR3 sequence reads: CASSKGRNDSGNTIYF. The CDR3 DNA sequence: TGTGCCAGCAGCAAGGGACGGAATGACTCTGGAAACACCATATATTTT.